This is a list of T cell receptor beta chains from one sample in a study of blood T cells in healthy people across ages. TCRdb analysed the 5' RACE reads with MiXCR anew, one entry per CDR3 protein. The top ten hold 17% of the sample, which has some 900,000 distinct CDR3 sequences, more than 25% seen once. Sequenced: blood. The receptors stem from a woman older than 75 in good health. Both conserved end residues are part of each CDR3. D genes are given only for firm matches. Some rows mark clone size as missing; the rest say once, few, many or name a class of expanded clone.

>.|few|TRBJ1-6|TRBV15
CATSRDGQSNSPLHF
TGTGCCACCAGCAGAGACGGGCAGAGTAATTCACCCCTCCACTTT
>.|few|TRBJ2-4|TRBV5-1
CASSYMAGTLAKNIQYF
TGCGCCAGCAGCTATATGGCAGGCACACTAGCCAAAAACATTCAGTACTTC
>TRBD2|many|TRBJ2-7|TRBV5-1
CASSVTLAETYEQYF
TGCGCCAGCAGTGTCACTCTAGCGGAGACATACGAGCAGTACTTC
>.|many|TRBJ2-5|TRBV5-1
CASSLVSRDAIAGETQYF
TGCGCCAGCAGCTTGGTTTCGCGTGACGCAATTGCGGGAGAGACCCAGTACTTC
>.|.|TRBJ1-2|TRBV2
CASSEGGRKSGYTF
TGTGCCAGCAGTGAGGGGGGTAGAAAAAGTGGCTACACCTTC
>.|.|TRBJ2-1|TRBV29-1
CSGGYPKEIQFF
TGCAGCGGGGGATACCCCAAAGAGATCCAGTTCTTC
>TRBD1|.|TRBJ1-2|TRBV6-5
CASSLTPQGAYGYTF
TGTGCCAGCAGCCTTACACCCCAGGGGGCTTATGGCTACACCTTC
>.|once|TRBJ1-2|TRBV15
CATNLGGYTF
TGTGCCACCAATCTGGGTGGCTACACCTTC
>TRBD2|few|TRBJ2-1|TRBV5-1
CASSLVVTGTSDEQFF
TGCGCCAGCAGCTTGGTCGTGACAGGGACTAGCGATGAGCAGTTCTTC
>.|.|TRBJ2-3|TRBV12-3/TRBV12-4
CASSRGADAQYF
TGTGCCAGCAGCCGTGGGGCAGATGCGCAGTATTTT
>.|.|TRBJ2-1|TRBV15
CATSGGPGGSRNEQFF
TGTGCCACCAGCGGAGGTCCCGGGGGATCCAGGAATGAGCAGTTCTTC
>TRBD2|.|TRBJ2-4|TRBV5-1
CASSSGTSGRENIQYF
TGCGCCAGCAGCTCCGGGACTAGCGGGAGGGAAAACATTCAGTACTTC
>.|many|TRBJ2-1|TRBV6-6
CASRPLGRNEQFF
TGTGCCAGCAGGCCCCTGGGGCGCAATGAGCAGTTCTTC
>.|.|TRBJ1-3|TRBV4-1
CASSQDMGRTPIGNTIYF
TGTGCCAGCAGCCAAGACATGGGGAGGACCCCCATCGGAAACACCATATATTTT
>.|few|TRBJ1-5|TRBV5-5
CASSPPTESNQPQHF
TGTGCCAGCAGCCCTCCGACGGAGAGCAATCAGCCCCAGCATTTT
>.|many|TRBJ1-2|TRBV7-9
CASSFQGPDGYTF
TGTGCCAGCAGCTTTCAGGGTCCGGATGGCTACACCTTC
>TRBD1|.|TRBJ1-2|TRBV28
CASSPPDRARYGYTF
TGTGCCAGCAGTCCTCCGGACAGGGCCCGCTATGGCTACACCTTC